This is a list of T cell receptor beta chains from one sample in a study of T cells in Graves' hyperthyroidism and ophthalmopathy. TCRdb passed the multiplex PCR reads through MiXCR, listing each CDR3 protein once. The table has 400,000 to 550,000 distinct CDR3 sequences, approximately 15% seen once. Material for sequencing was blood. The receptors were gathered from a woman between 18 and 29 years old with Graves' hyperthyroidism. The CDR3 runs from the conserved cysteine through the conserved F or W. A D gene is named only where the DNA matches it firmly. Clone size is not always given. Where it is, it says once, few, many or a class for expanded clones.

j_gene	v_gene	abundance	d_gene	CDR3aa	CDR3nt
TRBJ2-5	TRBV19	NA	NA	CASSIIAKETQYF	TGTGCCAGTAGTATTATCGCTAAAGAGACCCAGTACTTC
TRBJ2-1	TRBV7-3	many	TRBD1	CASSSPGGQGAYNEQFF	TGTGCCAGCAGCTCGCCGGGCGGACAGGGTGCTTACAATGAGCAGTTCTTC
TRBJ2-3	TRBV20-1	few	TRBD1	CSARGQGADTQYF	TGCAGTGCTAGGGGACAGGGGGCAGATACGCAGTATTTT
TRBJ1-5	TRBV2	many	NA	CASSDGTPGNQPQHF	TGTGCCAGCAGTGATGGGACACCGGGCAATCAGCCCCAGCATTTT
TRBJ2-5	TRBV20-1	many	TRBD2	CSAIAGGLETQYF	TGCAGTGCTATAGCGGGAGGATTAGAGACCCAGTACTTC
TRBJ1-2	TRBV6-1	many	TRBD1	CASSENHPDRGLLGYTF	TGTGCCAGCAGCGAAAACCACCCGGACAGGGGCCTGCTTGGCTACACCTTC
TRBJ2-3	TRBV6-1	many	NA	CASTTGSEDTQYF	TGTGCCAGCACTACAGGGTCCGAAGATACGCAGTATTTT
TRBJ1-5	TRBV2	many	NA	CASSETASNQPQHF	TGTGCCAGCAGTGAGACAGCTAGCAATCAGCCCCAGCATTTT
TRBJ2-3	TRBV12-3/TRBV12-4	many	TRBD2	CASSPPSSGRMHTQYF	TGTGCCAGCAGTCCCCCGTCTAGCGGGAGGATGCATACGCAGTATTTT
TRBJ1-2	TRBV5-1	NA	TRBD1	CASSLVGGTDGNYGYTF	TGCGCCAGCAGCTTGGTTGGGGGGACAGATGGAAACTATGGCTACACCTTC
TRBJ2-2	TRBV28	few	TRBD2	CASSLVSGGWTGELFF	TGTGCCAGCAGTTTAGTTTCGGGAGGTTGGACCGGGGAGCTGTTTTTT
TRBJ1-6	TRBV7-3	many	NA	CASSDSLGAPLHF	TGTGCCAGCAGCGATAGTCTAGGGGCACCCCTCCACTTT
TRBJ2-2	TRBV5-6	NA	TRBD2	CASSLGGGLAANTWELFF	TGTGCCAGCAGCTTGGGGGGCGGACTAGCGGCGAACACCTGGGAGCTGTTTTTT
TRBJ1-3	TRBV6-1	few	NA	CALAASSGNTIYF	TGTGCCTTAGCCGCCAGCTCTGGAAACACCATATATTTT
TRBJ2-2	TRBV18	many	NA	CASSPQTGELFF	TGTGCCAGCTCACCACAGACCGGGGAGCTGTTTTTT
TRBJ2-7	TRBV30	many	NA	CAWRRGATRNEQYF	TGTGCCTGGAGGAGGGGAGCAACTAGGAACGAGCAGTACTTC
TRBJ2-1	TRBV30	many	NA	CAWTPGPHTYNEQFF	TGTGCCTGGACACCGGGACCGCACACCTACAATGAGCAGTTCTTC
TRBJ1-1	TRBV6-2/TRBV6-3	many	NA	CASSYLLKNTEAFF	TGTGCCAGCAGTTACCTTCTGAAGAACACTGAAGCTTTCTTT
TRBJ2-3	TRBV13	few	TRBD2	CASSLVVLSGGSTDTQYF	TGTGCCAGCAGCTTAGTGGTCCTAAGCGGGGGAAGCACAGATACGCAGTATTTT
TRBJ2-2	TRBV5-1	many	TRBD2	CASSWSGGNTGELFF	TGCGCCAGCAGCTGGAGCGGGGGAAATACCGGGGAGCTGTTTTTT
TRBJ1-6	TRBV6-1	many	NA	CASILKTRQRNSPLHF	TGTGCCAGCATCCTTAAAACTCGGCAGAGGAATTCACCCCTCCACTTT
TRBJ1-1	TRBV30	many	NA	CAWNRDTYTEAFF	TGTGCCTGGAACCGGGACACCTACACTGAAGCTTTCTTT
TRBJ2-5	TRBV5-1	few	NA	CASSLGGVQETQYF	TGCGCCAGCAGCTTGGGGGGGGTCCAAGAGACCCAGTACTTC
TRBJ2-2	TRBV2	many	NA	CASGPSNTGELFF	TGTGCCAGCGGCCCCTCGAACACCGGGGAGCTGTTTTTT
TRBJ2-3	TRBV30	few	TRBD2	CAWMRLAGGDTQYF	TGTGCCTGGATGAGGCTAGCGGGAGGGGATACGCAGTATTTT
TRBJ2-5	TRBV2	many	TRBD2	CASRERLAGRETQYF	TGTGCCAGCAGGGAACGACTAGCGGGTAGGGAGACCCAGTACTTC
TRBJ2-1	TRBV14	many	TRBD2	CASGLADYNEQFF	TGTGCCAGTGGACTAGCGGATTACAATGAGCAGTTCTTC
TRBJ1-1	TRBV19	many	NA	CASSIVGGTSQLNTEAFF	TGTGCCAGTAGTATAGTGGGGGGAACTTCTCAATTGAACACTGAAGCTTTCTTT
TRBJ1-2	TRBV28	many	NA	CASSAQGWSYGYTF	TGTGCCAGCAGTGCTCAGGGTTGGTCCTATGGCTACACCTTC
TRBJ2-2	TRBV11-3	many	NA	CATSGNPNTGELFF	TGTGCCACCTCTGGGAATCCGAACACCGGGGAGCTGTTTTTT
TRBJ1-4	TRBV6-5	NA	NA	CASSNWITWSEKLFF	TGTGCCAGCAGCAACTGGATAACTTGGTCCGAAAAACTGTTTTTT
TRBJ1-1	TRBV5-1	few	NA	CASSFPGYETEAFF	TGCGCCAGCAGCTTTCCAGGTTACGAGACTGAAGCTTTCTTT
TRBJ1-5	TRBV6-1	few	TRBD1	CASSAVPGQGSHQPQHF	TGTGCCAGCAGTGCGGTACCGGGACAGGGGTCACATCAGCCCCAGCATTTT
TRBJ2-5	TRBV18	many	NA	CASSPSDGETQYF	TGTGCCAGCTCACCCTCGGATGGGGAGACCCAGTACTTC
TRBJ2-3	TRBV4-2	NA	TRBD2	CASSQGPFGTSGRTFSTDTQYF	TGTGCCAGCAGCCAAGGCCCTTTCGGGACTAGCGGGAGGACTTTTAGCACAGATACGCAGTATTTT
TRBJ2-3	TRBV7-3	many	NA	CASSPIADYTDTQYF	TGTGCCAGCAGCCCTATAGCGGATTACACAGATACGCAGTATTTT
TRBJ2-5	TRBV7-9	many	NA	CASSPLQGQETQYF	TGTGCCAGCAGCCCATTACAGGGCCAAGAGACCCAGTACTTC
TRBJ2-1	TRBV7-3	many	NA	CASSLDPHDEQFF	TGTGCCAGCAGCTTGGACCCTCATGATGAGCAGTTCTTC
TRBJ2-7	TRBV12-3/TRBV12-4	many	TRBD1	CASSWGQDDSYEQYF	TGTGCCAGCAGTTGGGGACAGGACGACAGCTACGAGCAGTACTTC
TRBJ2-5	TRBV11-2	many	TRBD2	CASSLESSGRETQYF	TGTGCCAGCAGCTTAGAGTCTAGCGGGAGGGAGACCCAGTACTTC
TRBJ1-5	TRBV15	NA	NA	CATSSTGGDQPQHF	TGTGCCACCAGCAGTACGGGAGGAGATCAGCCCCAGCATTTT
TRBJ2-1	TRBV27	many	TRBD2	CASTLGLAGANEQFF	TGTGCCAGCACTTTGGGACTAGCGGGAGCCAATGAGCAGTTCTTC
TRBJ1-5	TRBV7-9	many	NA	CASSLDLPEGNQPQHF	TGTGCCAGCAGCTTAGATTTGCCCGAAGGGAATCAGCCCCAGCATTTT
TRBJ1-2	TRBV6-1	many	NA	CASRGGGSNYGYTF	TGTGCCAGCAGGGGAGGGGGATCTAACTATGGCTACACCTTC
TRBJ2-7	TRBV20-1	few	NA	CSARDEEKYEQYF	TGCAGTGCTAGAGATGAGGAGAAATACGAGCAGTACTTC
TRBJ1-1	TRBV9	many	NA	CASSARGGGAVTEAFF	TGTGCCAGCAGCGCCCGTGGGGGGGGCGCGGTCACTGAAGCTTTCTTT
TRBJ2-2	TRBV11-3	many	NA	CASSFGQALGGNGELFF	TGTGCCAGCAGCTTCGGACAGGCCTTGGGGGGAAACGGGGAGCTGTTTTTT
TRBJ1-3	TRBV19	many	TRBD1	CASSTPQGIGNTIYF	TGTGCCAGTAGTACTCCACAGGGGATTGGAAACACCATATATTTT
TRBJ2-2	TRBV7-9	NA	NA	CASSPPEGPNTGELFF	TGTGCCAGCAGCCCCCCGGAGGGGCCGAACACCGGGGAGCTGTTTTTT
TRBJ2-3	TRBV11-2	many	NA	CASSFPAGTDTQYF	TGTGCCAGCAGCTTCCCAGCGGGCACAGATACGCAGTATTTT
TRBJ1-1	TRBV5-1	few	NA	CASILRPGEGNTEAFF	TGCGCCAGCATCTTGAGGCCAGGGGAAGGGAACACTGAAGCTTTCTTT
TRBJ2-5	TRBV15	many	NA	CATSREGQQETQYF	TGTGCCACCAGCAGAGAAGGGCAGCAAGAGACCCAGTACTTC
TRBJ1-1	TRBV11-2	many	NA	CASSLSQGSTEAFF	TGTGCCAGCAGCTTATCACAGGGTAGCACTGAAGCTTTCTTT
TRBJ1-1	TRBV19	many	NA	CASSHGNTEAFF	TGTGCCAGTAGCCACGGGAACACTGAAGCTTTCTTT
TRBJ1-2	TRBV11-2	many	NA	CASSSPKQGEEDYGYTF	TGTGCCAGCAGCTCCCCAAAACAGGGTGAAGAGGACTATGGCTACACCTTC